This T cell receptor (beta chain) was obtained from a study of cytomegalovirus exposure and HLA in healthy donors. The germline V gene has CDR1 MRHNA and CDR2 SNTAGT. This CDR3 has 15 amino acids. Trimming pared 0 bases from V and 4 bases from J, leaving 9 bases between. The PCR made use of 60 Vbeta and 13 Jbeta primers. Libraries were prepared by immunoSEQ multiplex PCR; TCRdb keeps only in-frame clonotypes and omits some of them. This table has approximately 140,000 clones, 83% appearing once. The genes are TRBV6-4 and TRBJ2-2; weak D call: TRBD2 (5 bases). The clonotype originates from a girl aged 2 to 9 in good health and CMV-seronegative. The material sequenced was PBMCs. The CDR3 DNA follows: TGTGCCAGCAGTGACTCGAGGGCGGCCACCGGGGAGCTGTTTTTT. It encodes CASSDSRAATGELFF.